This passage covers 5 T cell receptor beta chains from one sample sequenced in a study of post-analysis software for immune sequencing data. Findings of the study overall: Relative to controls, patients had five TRBV segments at higher frequency, with TRBV5-6, TRBV5-1 and TRBV20-1 among these.

Their antigen targets remain unknown. Carried by the TCR beta cDNA libraries were unique molecular identifiers. TCRdb itself ran the PCR reads through MiXCR, one entry per CDR3 protein. The sample carries almost 700,000 distinct CDR3 sequences, around 60% recorded once. The sample taken for sequencing was blood. The receptors come from a girl aged 2-10 years with multiple sclerosis.

This chain links TRBV12-3 or TRBV12-4 with TRBJ1-2, with D possibly matching TRBD1 (6 bases). V lost 1 base to trimming and J lost 7 bases, with 13 bases between them. This CDR3 region has 14 residues. This CDR3 reads CASSLGYGTSGYTF. CDR3 DNA sequence: TGTGCCAGCAGTTTAGGATACGGGACATCTGGCTACACCTTC.

This clonotype was seen only a few times. The chain recombines TRBV6-5 with TRBJ1-2, with D possibly matching TRBD1 (5 bases). The CDR3 has 14 residues. The germline V gene has CDR1 MNHEY and CDR2 SVGAGI. V lost 3 bases and J 6 bases, leaving 14 bases between the germline ends. The CDR3 DNA follows: TGTGCCAGCAGTTATGGGACGGGAGGGCATGGCTACACCTTC. Translated: CASSYGTGGHGYTF.

This chain links TRBV9 with TRBJ2-1; D unclear. V lost 0 bases to trimming and J lost 8 bases, with 15 bases between them. The CDR3 length is 15 residues. Germline V gives CDR1 SGDLS, CDR2 YYNGEE. The CDR3 coding sequence is TGTGCCAGCAGCGTAGCTGGACGAGACGTCGATGAGCAGTTCTTC. Protein: CASSVAGRDVDEQFF.

J is TRBJ2-5 and V is TRBV12-3 or TRBV12-4, with D perhaps given as TRBD1 or TRBD2 (5 bases each). CDR3 length equals 15 residues. Trimming took 2 bases from V and 5 from J, leaving 15 bases between them. CDR3 loop: CASSLSGTDGETQYF. CDR3 nucleotides: TGTGCCAGCAGTTTATCCGGGACCGACGGGGAGACCCAGTACTTC.

The chain employs TRBV7-2 and TRBJ2-1; TRBD2 aligns across 12 bases. CDR1 is SGHTA and CDR2 is FQGNSA in the germline V gene. CDR3 length: 16 residues. The V and J ends lost 1 base and 7 bases, in that order; junction bases with no gene match: 5. The CDR3 DNA is TGTGCCAGCAGCTTAGAGGGTACTAGCGGGAGGAATGAGCAGTTCTTC. Its protein is CASSLEGTSGRNEQFF. The full variable domain, in which reference TRBV7-2 and TRBJ2-1 provide the parts outside the CDR3, is GAGVSQSPSNKVTEKGKDVELRCDPISGHTALYWYRQSLGQGLEFLIYFQGNSAPDKSGLPSDRFSAERTGGSVSTLTIQRTQQEDSAVYLCASSLEGTSGRNEQFFGPGTRLTVL.